This T cell receptor beta chain was retrieved from a study of blood T cell repertoires in COVID-19. Study-level background: Sites in the United States, Italy and Spain provided acute and convalescent COVID-19 samples. PBMCs, B-cell-depleted T cells, or T cells were the source of the cDNA or gDNA that made up the material.

This clone was picked up many times. Germline V gene lookup returns CDR1 LGHNA and CDR2 YSLEER. CDR3 length: 16 residues. The V gene lost 4 bases and the J gene lost 3 bases, with 18 bases spanning the gap. The authors' processing: Amplifying reference gene primers gave estimates of nucleated cell counts. Profiling relied on immunoSEQ multiplex PCR, and the TCRdb table lists in-frame clones only, not all of them. Clone size and V and J calls were adopted from that table, with D and trimming inferred from the DNA. The sample consists of around 140,000 clones, roughly 80% of them appearing once. The chain is built from TRBV4-3 and TRBJ1-1; D uncertain. The sequenced sample was peripheral blood. The clonotype was recovered from a man aged 65-85 years who had recovered from COVID-19. CDR3: CASSLGGSRRDTEAFF. The CDR3 DNA reads TGCGCCAGCAGCCTCGGAGGGAGTCGGAGAGACACTGAAGCTTTCTTT.